A single sample gave rise to the 10 T cell receptor beta chains below, sequenced in a study of cytomegalovirus exposure and HLA in healthy donors. Amplification used 60 Vbeta primers and 13 Jbeta primers. Produced via immunoSEQ multiplex PCR; TCRdb's table is partial and in-frame only. The repertoire consists of about 190,000 clones, with around three quarters occurring once and the leading ten covering roughly 0.65%. Sequenced input: PBMCs. Source of these receptors: a boy between 10 and 17 years old in good health and CMV-seronegative.

The chain recombines TRBV13 with TRBJ1-1; D is uncertain. Per germline, CDR1 PRHDT and CDR2 FYEKMQ (reference sequence). Trimming removed 7 bases at V and 6 bases at J, with 15 bases between. The length of the CDR3 is 13 residues. CDR3 loop: CASISYRRAEAFF. The CDR3 DNA is TGTGCCAGCATCTCTTACCGGAGGGCTGAAGCTTTCTTT.

This chain uses TRBV29-1 with TRBJ2-1; unclear D gene. In germline, CDR1 is SQVTM, CDR2 ANQGSEA. The CDR3 loop spans 13 amino acids. V lost 4 bases and J 3 bases, leaving 10 bases between the germline ends. The CDR3 spells CSVVPPNYNEQFF. The CDR3, as DNA: TGCAGCGTTGTTCCACCTAACTACAATGAGCAGTTCTTC.

V is TRBV19 and J is TRBJ1-2, with D maybe TRBD1 (6 bases). The germline V gene has CDR1 LNHDA and CDR2 SQIVND (reference sequence). The CDR3 consists of 14 residues. The V end was cut by 3 bases, the J end by 8 bases, with 16 bases between. DNA for the CDR3: TGTGCCAGTAGTATGGTTCGGGGGGCGCGAGGCTACACCTTC. Translation: CASSMVRGARGYTF.

The rearrangement joins TRBV4-3 to TRBJ2-1; tentatively, D is TRBD1 (6 bases). V lost 2 bases and J lost 6, with 14 bases in between. In germline, CDR1 is LGHNA, CDR2 YSLEER. This CDR3 has 15 amino acids. CDR3 bases: TGCGCCAGCAGCCAATGGCCCCTAGGGGGCAATGAGCAGTTCTTC. This encodes CASSQWPLGGNEQFF.

The chain joins TRBV5-1 to TRBJ1-6, with 10 positions matching TRBD1. The germline V gene encodes CDR1 SGHRS and CDR2 YFSETQ. Germline trimming cut 4 bases from V and 5 bases from J; bases unmatched to any gene: 12. CDR3 length equals 18 residues. CDR3 in amino acids: CASSGIPGQGRDNSPLHF. The DNA of the CDR3 is TGCGCCAGCAGCGGGATTCCGGGACAGGGGAGGGATAATTCACCCCTCCACTTT. The whole variable domain, filled in from reference TRBV5-1 and TRBJ1-6, reads KAGVTQTPRYLIKTRGQQVTLSCSPISGHRSVSWYQQTPGQGLQFLFEYFSETQRNKGNFPGRFSGRQFSNSRSEMNVSTLELGDSALYLCASSGIPGQGRDNSPLHFGNGTRLTVT.

This clone was counted once. The chain recombines TRBV6-5 with TRBJ1-3; possible D gene TRBD1, 5 bases. Germline V gene sequence: CDR1 MNHEY, CDR2 SVGAGI. The CDR3 extends over 13 amino acids. V shed 2 bases and J shed 9 bases, with 11 bases lying between them. CDR3 coding DNA: TGTGCCAGCAGTTACGGGAGGGGTAGCACCATATATTTT. It translates to CASSYGRGSTIYF.

Concerning this clone itself: The same CDR3 can be traced to other DNA sequences in this sample. The chain uses TRBV6-5 and TRBJ1-1, with D perhaps matching TRBD1 (5 bases). V lost 0 bases to trimming and J lost 6 bases, with 14 bases between them. Looked up from germline, CDR1 is MNHEY and CDR2 is SVGAGI. The CDR3 is 15 residues long. The CDR3 DNA is TGTGCCAGCAGTTACTCTGGGGGGACGGTCTCTGAAGCTTTCTTT. Translated: CASSYSGGTVSEAFF.

The V gene is TRBV5-6, the J gene TRBJ1-6; D ambiguous. V lost 3 bases, J lost 14 bases, and 15 bases lay in between. This CDR3 is 13 amino acids long. Germline values: CDR1 SGHDT, CDR2 YYEEEE. The CDR3 loop is CASSSRFYATLHF. CDR3 DNA: TGTGCCAGCAGCTCGAGATTTTATGCAACCCTCCACTTT.

This chain joins TRBV7-9 and TRBJ2-3; TRBD1 might be the D (8 bases). Germline CDR1 SEHNR, CDR2 FQNEAQ (reference sequence). V was shortened by 1 base and J by 1 base, with 12 bases between the two germline ends. This CDR3 has 16 residues. The CDR3 here is CASSLVTGGGTDTQYF. In DNA, the CDR3 is TGTGCCAGCAGCTTAGTCACAGGGGGGGGCACAGATACGCAGTATTTT. Full variable domain (outside the CDR3, taken from reference TRBV7-9 and TRBJ2-3): DTGVSQNPRHKITKRGQNVTFRCDPISEHNRLYWYRQTLGQGPEFLTYFQNEAQLEKSRLLSDRFSAERPKGSFSTLEIQRTEQGDSAMYLCASSLVTGGGTDTQYFGPGTRLTVL.

The DNA for the CDR3 is TGTGCCAGCAGCGCAGCGGCCGCTCTGATACCTGAAGCTTTCTTT. This translates into CASSAAAALIPEAFF. This sequence joins TRBV7-2 and TRBJ1-1; D unclear. This CDR3 spans 15 amino acids. Germline V CDR1 and CDR2: SGHTA, FQGNSA. Trimming took off 5 bases at V and 6 bases at J, with 19 bases between the two ends.